This TCR beta chain stems from a study of blood T cell repertoires in COVID-19. Study-wide context: Spain, Italy and the United States supplied samples that represented acute and convalescent COVID-19. PBMCs, B-cell-depleted T cells, or T cells were the source of the cDNA or gDNA that made up the material.

V gave up 5 bases and J gave up 6 bases, with 22 bases separating them. Germline CDR1 SGHVS, CDR2 FQNEAQ. The CDR3 is made up of 16 amino acids. Study processing details: Amplifying reference gene primers gave estimates of nucleated cell counts. Measured with immunoSEQ multiplex PCR; TCRdb has only the in-frame clones, and not every one. V and J calls and clone size come straight from that table; D and trimming were deduced from the DNA. The sample consists of about 200,000 clones, about 86% of them appearing once. The chain combines TRBV7-8 with TRBJ1-1; the D gene is possibly TRBD1 (6 bases). Material for sequencing was peripheral blood. The sequence came from a man aged 18 to 29 with active or convalescent COVID-19. The CDR3 loop is CASSPRRGAMLAEAFF. CDR3 DNA: TGTGCCAGCAGCCCCAGGCGGGGGGCGATGCTTGCTGAAGCTTTCTTT.